The sequence of this T cell receptor beta chain was determined in a study of cytomegalovirus exposure and HLA in healthy donors (dated by TCRdb to the late 2010s). At the level of the whole study: An earlier analysis of 550 to 700 of the donors reported 250 to 350 Gb of sequence data and 117 million unique TCR beta sequences from about 179 million T cells. An early release covering over 500 HLA-typed donors comprised about 300 gigabases of sequencing data and some 79 million unique TCR sequences. Of the 300 to 500 genotyped donors, 65% to 90% were placed in the genetic ancestry cluster associated with self-reported Caucasian donors. The aim of the study was to test whether cataloging public T cell receptors could identify signatures of past pathogen exposure. The T cell repertoires of 700 or so subjects were profiled by immunosequencing and related to cytomegalovirus serostatus. In addition to the first cohort of roughly 700 subjects, a separate validation cohort of 120 different subjects was used. To predict cytomegalovirus infection status, the study brought together high-throughput TCR immunosequencing, statistical association of individual TCRs with disease status, and machine learning. A later analysis re-analyzed previously published TCR beta repertoires from 500 to 700 donors and added high-resolution HLA genotyping to study TCR occurrence patterns. Rather than using new phenotypic data, the later analysis identified candidate immune exposures from TCR beta sequences and from how often those sequences occurred across donors. An earlier analysis of several hundred of the donors applied high-throughput TCR beta sequencing to assess whether each TCR beta V gene segment acted as functional or pseudogenic. Donor age, sex, ethnicity and CMV serostatus were compiled together with the repertoire data. A later genetic analysis used genome-wide SNP genotypes for about 60% of the roughly 700 donors, treating that subset as a discovery cohort. Every repertoire in the discovery cohort had been generated on one and the same sequencing platform. Class I and class II HLA loci were covered by the typing at four-digit resolution. Typing coverage differed by locus: A, B, C, DRB1 and DQB1 were typed in roughly 620-630 donors, DQA1 in 522, DPA1 in 600 to 610, and DPB1 in approximately 450. Roughly 5 DR-DQ haplotypes were treated as single units for association and clustering because of strong linkage in the cohort. Among a few hundred genotyped donors of the cohort, an average of approximately 240,000 unique TCR beta nucleotide sequences were sequenced per donor, about a sixth of them non-productive. Points the paper makes about the study in general: For the cohort, immune exposure information was limited to CMV serostatus. An association between a missense DCLRE1C variant and V-gene and J-gene trimming of TCR beta chains was found in a later genetic analysis and replicated in an independent cohort. A cluster of highly shared sequence variants was judged likely to represent a technical artifact of the sequencing pipeline. A further reported finding was that TCR beta sequences accurately predicted the HLA-A and HLA-B alleles for most subjects in the first cohort. The presence/absence analyses assumed that sequencing depth was roughly uniform across donors, and that assumption may not be true. Only TCR beta chains were sequenced in this cohort, and the absence of alpha or paired-chain data limited detectable features. A later analysis associated about 17,000 TCR beta sequences with specific HLA alleles at a false discovery rate of 0.05. Compared with equally common non-associated chains, HLA-associated TCR beta chains in a later analysis were more clonally expanded and had lower generation probabilities. In a later analysis, TCR association rates were found to vary across HLA loci, with the most associated TCRs seen for DRB1 alleles and the fewest for HLA-C alleles. Compared with the roughly 670-donor mean, donors in an Asian-associated ancestry cluster had fewer N-insertions in productive TCRs, according to a later genetic analysis. Some IMGT-functional V segments, including TRBV6-2 and TRBV6-3, could not be told apart with the 87-base-pair reads, so those segments were excluded. According to the authors, the approach could potentially be generalized to other disease states and immunological phenotypes. In an earlier analysis of around 600 of the donors, most TCR beta V segments were observed in productive rearrangements about 87% or about 30% of the time, broadly matching IMGT annotations. A few of the identified cytomegalovirus-associated TCR beta chains were confirmed in vitro to be specific for cytomegalovirus antigens. Assigning TCR associations to individual alleles was difficult when HLA alleles, especially DR and DQ, strongly co-occurred. In a later analysis, most CMV-associated TCR beta chains were found to appear HLA-restricted, with HLA associations seemingly driven largely by CMV exposure. Correlated functional status among segregating V segments might reflect linkage disequilibrium, but an unknown experimental factor could not be ruled out. Most TCR sequences were seen in very few donors, while some public TCRs were found in many individuals. Several of the top co-occurrence clusters appeared to be linked to parvovirus B19, influenza, CMV and Epstein-Barr virus, according to a later analysis. In both the original and validation cohorts, the classifier was reported to diagnose cytomegalovirus status with high specificity and sensitivity. Over 15 rarely observed V segments, including chromosome 9 orphons, were excluded from the earlier analysis of about 610 of the donors because counts were too low. In the study, around 160 TCR beta chains were listed as associated with cytomegalovirus. HLA typing was unavailable for some donors at each locus, so association tests used only the typed subset.

In total, over 600 healthy bone marrow donors made up the cohort. At the time of sampling, all cohort members were nominally healthy, though unrecorded immune exposures were likely present. The donor was CMV seropositive and belonged to the group of 250 to 350 seropositive cohort members. Each donor provided a peripheral blood sample, and peripheral blood mononuclear cells were used for TCR beta sequencing. The Qiagen DNeasy Blood Extraction Kit was used to extract genomic DNA from the blood cell samples. The CDR1 and CDR2 encoded by the germline V gene (reference sequence) are LNHNV and YYDKDF. Germline trimming: 7 bases from V, 4 bases from J; junction bases outside gene matches: 8. Taken from cysteine to phenylalanine, the CDR3 has 15 residues. Solely the CDR3 DNA is kept, with 45 bases framed from the first base. The method was the immunoSEQ multiplex PCR assay. For the multiplex PCR, a mixture combining 60 forward primers for TCR Vbeta segments and 13 reverse primers for TCR Jbeta segments was used. Amplification of the CDR3 region of rearranged TCR beta genes was performed with a multiplex PCR assay on genomic DNA. Amplified TCR beta libraries were sequenced as 87-base-pair reads on the Illumina HiSeq System. In the paper's pipeline: A later analysis counted around 72 million unique TCR beta chains across the 700 or so repertoires, and 9 million to 14 million of these chains were shared by at least two donors. Raw reads were error-corrected and collapsed into unique sequences by a nearest-neighbor algorithm in which closely related sequences were merged to remove PCR and sequencing errors. CDR3 sequences were aligned to IMGT reference sequences to assign V, D and J gene segments. For a sequence to be retained, a match of at least six nucleotides was required to both a V gene segment and a J gene segment. A rearrangement was called productive if the CDR3 had no stop codons and remained in frame with V and J, and every other rearrangement was called non-productive. Following IMGT convention, CDR3 was defined as the stretch from the second conserved V-encoded cysteine up to the conserved J-encoded phenylalanine. The earlier analysis of fewer than 700 of the donors excluded sequences that lacked an unambiguous match to a single V gene segment. An earlier analysis of approximately 590 of the donors classified V segments as functional when productive rearrangements were above 56.7% and as segregating when the standard deviation between donors was above 5%. A statistical classification framework was built for diagnosing cytomegalovirus status from the catalog of TCR beta chain sequences. V and J gene assignment, in a later analysis, came from comparing TCR nucleotide sequences with IMGT/GENE-DB human TR gene sequences. In a later analysis, CDR3 sequences and most-parsimonious VDJ recombination scenarios were assigned using the TCRdist pipeline. A later analysis defined each TCR beta chain by its CDR3 amino acid sequence plus V-gene family, and excluded reads lacking a unique V-gene family. As a way to deal with suspected cross-contamination and a sequencing artifact, a later analysis dropped approximately 590 nucleotide sequences that were highly shared and had low generation probability. In a later analysis, a clonal expansion index was calculated for each public chain from normalized within-repertoire ranks of inferred template counts. In a later analysis, generation probabilities were computed with a VDJ recombination model fitted to out-of-frame rearrangements, and the resulting probabilities were checked against IGoR. Hypergeometric tests were used in a later analysis to score TCR-TCR, TCR-HLA and TCR-CMV co-occurrence, with a repertoire-size bias correction applied to the TCR pairs. To estimate false discovery rates, a later analysis permuted the HLA or CMV assignments 20 times. A later analysis grouped co-occurring TCRs with DBSCAN, adding TCRdist sequence similarity when clustering within HLA-allele-positive subsets. Co-occurrence clustering excluded repertoires with fewer than 30,000 or more than 120,000 public chains, plus five with anomalous nucleotide sharing. What TCRdb holds here is the immuneACCESS table cut down to in-frame rearrangements. Part of the clones is not present; checked against another copy, under half of the missing clones reflect an unresolved V gene, and the others are unexplained. That table furnishes V, J and clone size, whereas the DNA furnished D and trimming. The sample contains around 130,000 clones, 84% of them found a single time. Roughly 3% of the sample goes to the ten largest clones.

About this clone: It has no known antigen specificity. Nothing much larger sits one base from this clone, and base qualities are not available.

The clonotype comes from a woman under 30 in good health and CMV-seropositive. Input material: PBMCs. The chain joins TRBV15 to TRBJ2-5; 11 nucleotides in the junction match TRBD2. The sequenced DNA: TGTGCCACCATTGGAAGGCTAGCGGGGGGAGAGACCCAGTACTTC. It translates to CATIGRLAGGETQYF.